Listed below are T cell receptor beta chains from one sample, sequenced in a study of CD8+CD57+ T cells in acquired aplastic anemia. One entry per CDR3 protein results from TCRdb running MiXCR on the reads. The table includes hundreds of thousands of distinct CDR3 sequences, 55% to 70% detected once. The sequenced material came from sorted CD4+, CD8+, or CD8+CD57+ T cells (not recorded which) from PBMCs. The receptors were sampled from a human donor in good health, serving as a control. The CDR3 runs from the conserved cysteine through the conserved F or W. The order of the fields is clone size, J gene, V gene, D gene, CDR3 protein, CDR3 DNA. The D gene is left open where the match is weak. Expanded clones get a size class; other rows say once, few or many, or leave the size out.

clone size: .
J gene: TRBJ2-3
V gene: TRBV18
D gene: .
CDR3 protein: CASSPPTLTDTQYF
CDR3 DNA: TGTGCCAGCTCACCACCGACACTCACAGATACGCAGTATTTT

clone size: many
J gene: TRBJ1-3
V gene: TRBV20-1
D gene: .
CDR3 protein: CSAPDISKPSGNTIYF
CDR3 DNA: TGCAGTGCCCCAGACATTTCCAAACCCTCTGGAAACACCATATATTTT

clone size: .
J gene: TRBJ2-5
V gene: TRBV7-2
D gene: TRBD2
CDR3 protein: CASSDGTSGGTKYYF
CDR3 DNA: TGTGCCAGCAGCGATGGGACTAGCGGGGGCACTAAGTACTACTTC

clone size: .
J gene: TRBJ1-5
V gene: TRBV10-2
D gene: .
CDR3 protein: CASRPGTGGISNQPQHF
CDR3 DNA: TGCGCCAGCAGACCAGGGACGGGCGGAATTAGCAATCAGCCCCAGCATTTT

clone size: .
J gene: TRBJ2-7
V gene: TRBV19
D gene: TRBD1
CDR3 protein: CASSSTPGQGVHEQYF
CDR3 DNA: TGTGCCAGTAGTTCCACCCCGGGACAGGGTGTGCACGAGCAGTACTTC

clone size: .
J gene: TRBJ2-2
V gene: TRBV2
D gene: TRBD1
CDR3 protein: CASSLARRTGPDTGELFF
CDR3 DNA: TGTGCCAGCAGCTTGGCCCGAAGGACAGGACCGGACACCGGGGAGCTGTTTTTT

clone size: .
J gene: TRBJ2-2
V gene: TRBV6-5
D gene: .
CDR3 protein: CASSIERTGELFF
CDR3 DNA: TGTGCCAGCAGTATCGAAAGGACCGGGGAGCTGTTTTTT

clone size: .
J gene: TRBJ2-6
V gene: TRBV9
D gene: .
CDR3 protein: CASSSRSASSYDNVLTF
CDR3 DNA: TGTGCCAGCAGTTCCCGATCAGCTAGCTCCTACGACAACGTCCTGACTTTC

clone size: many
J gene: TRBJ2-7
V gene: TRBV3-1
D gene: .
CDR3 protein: CASSQDLGRGREQYF
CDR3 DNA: TGTGCCAGCAGCCAAGATCTGGGCAGGGGGAGGGAGCAGTACTTC

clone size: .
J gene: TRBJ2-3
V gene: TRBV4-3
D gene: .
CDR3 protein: CASNGPDLNTDTQYF
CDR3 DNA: TGCGCCAGCAACGGTCCGGACCTTAACACAGATACGCAGTATTTT

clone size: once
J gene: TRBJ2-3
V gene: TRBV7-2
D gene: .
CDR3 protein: CASSPAGDTPLHFF
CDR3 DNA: TGTGCCAGCAGCCCCGCTGGTGATACACCCCTCCACTTTTTT

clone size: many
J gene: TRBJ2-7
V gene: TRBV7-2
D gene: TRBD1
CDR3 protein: CASSSGTGYEQYF
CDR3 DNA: TGCGCCAGCAGCTCCGGGACAGGCTACGAGCAGTACTTC

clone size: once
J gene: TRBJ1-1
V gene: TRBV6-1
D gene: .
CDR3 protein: CATRAMNTEAFF
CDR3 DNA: TGTGCCACCAGGGCGATGAACACTGAAGCTTTCTTT

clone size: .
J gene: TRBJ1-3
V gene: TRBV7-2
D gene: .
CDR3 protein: CASSLAAYTENFLYF
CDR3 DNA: TGTGCCAGCAGCTTAGCTGCATACACTGAAAATTTCTTATATTTT

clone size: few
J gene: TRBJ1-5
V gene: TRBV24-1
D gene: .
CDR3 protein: CATSDLRSPNQPQHF
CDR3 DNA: TGTGCCACCAGTGATCTCAGAAGCCCAAATCAGCCCCAGCATTTT

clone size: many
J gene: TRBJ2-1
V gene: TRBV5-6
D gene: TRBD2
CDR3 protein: CASSPPGLAGSEQFF
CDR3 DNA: TGTGCCAGCAGCCCCCCGGGACTAGCGGGAAGTGAGCAGTTCTTC

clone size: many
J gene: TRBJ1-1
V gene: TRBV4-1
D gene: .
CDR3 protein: CASSQDRPRGVNAEAFF
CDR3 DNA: TGCGCCAGCAGCCAAGATCGTCCTAGAGGGGTGAACGCTGAAGCTTTCTTT

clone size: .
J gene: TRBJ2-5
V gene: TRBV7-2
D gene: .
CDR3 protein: CASSRTRGREETTYF
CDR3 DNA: TGTGCCAGCAGCCGTACGCGCGGCAGGGAAGAGACCACCTACTTC

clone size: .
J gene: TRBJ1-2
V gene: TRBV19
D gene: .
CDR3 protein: CASSFTRVGTDNYGYTF
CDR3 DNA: TGTGCCAGTAGCTTTACTCGGGTGGGGACGGATAACTATGGCTACACCTTC

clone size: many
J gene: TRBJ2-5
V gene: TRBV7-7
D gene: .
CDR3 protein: CASSFGLVETQYF
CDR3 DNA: TGTGCCAGCAGCTTTGGCTTGGTGGAGACCCAGTACTTC

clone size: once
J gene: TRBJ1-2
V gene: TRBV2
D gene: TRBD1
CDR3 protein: CASSVQGKGAYGYTF
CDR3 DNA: TGTGCCAGCAGCGTACAGGGGAAGGGGGCTTATGGCTACACATTC

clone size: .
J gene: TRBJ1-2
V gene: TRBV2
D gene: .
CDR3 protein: CASSFIGTPGYAF
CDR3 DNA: TGTGCCAGCAGCTTTATCGGCACACCTGGCTACGCCTTC

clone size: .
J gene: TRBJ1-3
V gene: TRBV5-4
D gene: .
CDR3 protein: CASSLQGGNTGNTIYF
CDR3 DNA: TGTGCCAGCAGCTTACAAGGCGGGAACACTGGAAACACCATATATTTT

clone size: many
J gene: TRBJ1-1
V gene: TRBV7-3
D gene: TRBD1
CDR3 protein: CASSHQGENTEAFF
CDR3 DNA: TGTGCCAGCAGCCACCAGGGGGAGAACACTGAAGCTTTCTTT

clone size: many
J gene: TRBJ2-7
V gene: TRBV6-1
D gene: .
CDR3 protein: CASSEIRNYEQYF
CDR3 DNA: TGTGCCAGCAGTGAGATTCGGAACTACGAGCAGTACTTC

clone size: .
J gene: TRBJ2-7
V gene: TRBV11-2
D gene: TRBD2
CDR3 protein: CASSSGLANEQYF
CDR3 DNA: TGTGCCAGCAGCTCCGGACTAGCAAACGAGCAGTACTTC

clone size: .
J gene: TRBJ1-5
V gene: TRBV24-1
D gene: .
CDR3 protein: CATSDQYRNQPQHF
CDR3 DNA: TGTGCCACCAGTGACCAATACAGGAATCAGCCCCAGCATTTT

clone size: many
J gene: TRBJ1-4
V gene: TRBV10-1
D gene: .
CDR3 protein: CASSESRVGVEEKLFF
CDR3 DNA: TGCGCCAGCAGTGAGTCGCGGGTCGGTGTGGAAGAAAAACTGTTTTTT

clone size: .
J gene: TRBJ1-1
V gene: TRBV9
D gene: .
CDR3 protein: CASSVGPGPLNTEAFF
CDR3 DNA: TGTGCCAGCAGCGTAGGCCCAGGACCGCTCAACACTGAAGCTTTCTTT

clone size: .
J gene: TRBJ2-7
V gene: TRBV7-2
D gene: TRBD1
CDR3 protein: CASSSDRGDEQYF
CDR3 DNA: TGTGCCAGCAGCTCCGACAGGGGGGACGAGCAGTACTTC

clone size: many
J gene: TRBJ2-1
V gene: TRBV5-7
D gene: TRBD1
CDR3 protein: CASSSDRVAYNEQFF
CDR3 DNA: TGTGCCAGCAGCTCGGACAGGGTGGCCTACAATGAGCAGTTCTTC

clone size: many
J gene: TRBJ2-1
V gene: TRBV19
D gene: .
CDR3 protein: CASSPRDGFYNEQFF
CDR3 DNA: TGTGCCAGTAGTCCGCGGGACGGTTTCTACAATGAGCAGTTCTTC

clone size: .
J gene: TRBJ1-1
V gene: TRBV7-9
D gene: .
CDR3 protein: CASSLPNQPQHVGF
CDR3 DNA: TGTGCCAGCAGCTTACCGAATCAGCCCCAGCATGTTGGTTTT

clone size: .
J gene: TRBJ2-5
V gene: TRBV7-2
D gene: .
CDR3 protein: CASSVGVPKETQHF
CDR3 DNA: TGTGCCAGCAGCGTGGGCGTCCCCAAAGAGACCCAGCACTTC

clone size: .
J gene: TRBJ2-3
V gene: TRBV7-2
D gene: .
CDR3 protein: CASRSTNNQPQYF
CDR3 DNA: TGTGCCAGCCGCTCGACGAACAATCAGCCCCAGTATTTT

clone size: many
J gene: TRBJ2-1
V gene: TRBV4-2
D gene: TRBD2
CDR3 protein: CASSQDLTSGYNEQFF
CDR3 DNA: TGTGCCAGCAGCCAAGATCTGACTAGCGGGTACAATGAGCAGTTCTTC

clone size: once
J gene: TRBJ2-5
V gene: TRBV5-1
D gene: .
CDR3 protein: CASSCQGHEQETQYF
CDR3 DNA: TGCGCCAGCAGTTGTCAGGGCCACGAGCAAGAGACCCAGTACTTC

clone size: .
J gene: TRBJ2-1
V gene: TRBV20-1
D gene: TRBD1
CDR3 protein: CSGGTGSDNEQFF
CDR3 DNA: TGCAGTGGCGGGACAGGGTCGGACAATGAGCAGTTCTTC

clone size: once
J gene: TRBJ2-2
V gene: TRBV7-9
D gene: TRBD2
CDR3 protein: CASSYPAGGTRELFF
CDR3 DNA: TGTGCCAGCAGCTACCCGGCGGGGGGCACCAGGGAGCTGTTTTTT

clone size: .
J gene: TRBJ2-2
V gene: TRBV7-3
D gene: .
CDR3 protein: CASSSTGLADTQYFF
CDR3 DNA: TGTGCCAGCAGCTCGACCGGACTGGCAGATACGCAGTATTTTTTT

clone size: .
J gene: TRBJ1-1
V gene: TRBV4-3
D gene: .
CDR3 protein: CASSQEARGGNTEAFF
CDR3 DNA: TGCGCCAGCAGCCAAGAGGCCCGGGGGGGGAACACTGAAGCTTTCTTT

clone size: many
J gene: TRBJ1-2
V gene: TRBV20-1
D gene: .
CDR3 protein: CSASLRNYGYTF
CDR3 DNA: TGCAGTGCTAGCCTGCGAAACTATGGCTACACCTTC

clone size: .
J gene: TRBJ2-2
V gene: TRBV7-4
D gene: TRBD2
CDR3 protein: CASSAGGDVEDGVLFF
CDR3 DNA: TGTGCCAGCAGTGCCGGGGGGGACGTAGAGGACGGGGTGCTGTTTTTT

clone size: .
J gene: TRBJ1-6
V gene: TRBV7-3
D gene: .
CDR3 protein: CASSLGTGDPYFRF
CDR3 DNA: TGTGCCAGCAGCTTAGGGACCGGGGACCCGTACTTCCGCTTT

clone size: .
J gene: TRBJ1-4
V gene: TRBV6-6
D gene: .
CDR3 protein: CASTGATNEKLFF
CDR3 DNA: TGTGCCAGCACGGGTGCAACTAATGAAAAACTGTTTTTT